Each of the 7 T cell receptor beta chains below was sequenced from the same sample in a study of blood T cell repertoires in COVID-19. Generated by immunoSEQ multiplex PCR, the TCRdb table keeps only in-frame clones and is missing some. Of about 310,000 clones in the sample, roughly 86% were seen once. Material: PBMCs or T cells enriched from blood (not recorded which). The receptors derive from a woman younger than 30 who had recovered from COVID-19.

The CDR3 nucleotides are TGTGCCAGCAGATCATTTCAGGACAGGGTAACTAATGAAAAACTGTTTTTT. Amino acid sequence: CASRSFQDRVTNEKLFF. This sequence joins TRBV2 and TRBJ1-4, with TRBD1 identical over 8 bases. Germline loops: CDR1 SNHLY, CDR2 FYNNEI. V lost 6 bases to trimming and J lost 1 base; unmatched junction nucleotides: 10. The CDR3 consists of 17 residues. The full variable domain, its missing parts supplied by reference TRBV2 and TRBJ1-4, is EPEVTQTPSHQVTQMGQEVILRCVPISNHLYFYWYRQILGQKVEFLVSFYNNEISEKSEIFDDQFSVERPDGSNFTLKIRSTKLEDSAMYFCASRSFQDRVTNEKLFFGSGTQLSVL.

The V and J genes are TRBV5-1 and TRBJ1-2, with D maybe TRBD1 (6 bases). The length of the CDR3 is 15 residues. V lost 1 base to trimming and J lost 2 bases, with 12 bases between them. Germline V lookup: CDR1 SGHRS, CDR2 YFSETQ. The CDR3 DNA reads TGCGCCAGCAGCTTGCTGGGGGCCGTGAACTATGGCTACACCTTC. It codes for CASSLLGAVNYGYTF. Combining the CDR3 with reference TRBV5-1 and TRBJ1-2 gives the whole variable domain KAGVTQTPRYLIKTRGQQVTLSCSPISGHRSVSWYQQTPGQGLQFLFEYFSETQRNKGNFPGRFSGRQFSNSRSEMNVSTLELGDSALYLCASSLLGAVNYGYTFGSGTRLTVV.

V gene TRBV28 combines with J gene TRBJ2-3, with 12 positions matching TRBD1. This CDR3 has 16 amino acids. J gave up 5 bases and V 6 bases, and 9 bases lay outside the gene matches. Germline V gives CDR1 MDHEN, CDR2 SYDVKM. In DNA form, the CDR3 reads TGTGCCAGCAGCTCCTCCGGGACAGGGGGCATAGATACGCAGTATTTT. As protein: CASSSSGTGGIDTQYF.

The rearrangement links TRBV2 to TRBJ1-4; a weak D match, TRBD1 (5 bases). V dropped 6 bases and J dropped 4 bases, with 12 bases sitting between them. Per the germline V gene, CDR1 is SNHLY and CDR2 is FYNNEI. The CDR3 consists of 14 residues. The CDR3 DNA sequence: TGTGCCAGCAGCGTGGGGGGAGATAATGAAAAACTGTTTTTT. Translation: CASSVGGDNEKLFF. The variable domain in full, with the rest retrieved from reference TRBV2 and TRBJ1-4, is EPEVTQTPSHQVTQMGQEVILRCVPISNHLYFYWYRQILGQKVEFLVSFYNNEISEKSEIFDDQFSVERPDGSNFTLKIRSTKLEDSAMYFCASSVGGDNEKLFFGSGTQLSVL.

The rearrangement links TRBV21-1 to TRBJ2-1; the table's D call, TRBD1, was not checked against the DNA. TRBV21-1 is assigned pseudogene status. The CDR3 length is 16 residues. CDR3 region: CASTFTRQGPYNEQFF. In DNA, the CDR3 is TGTGCCAGCACCTTTACGAGACAGGGCCCTTACAATGAGCAGTTCTTC.

V gene TRBV6-6 combines with J gene TRBJ2-1, with a weak D call TRBD2 (5 bases). Germline CDR1 and CDR2: MNHNY and SVGAGI (reference sequence). The CDR3 runs 14 residues. The ends were cut back, 2 bases at V and 7 bases at J, with 12 bases in the middle. CDR3 region: CASSYRARGNEQFF. DNA of the CDR3: TGTGCCAGCAGTTACCGGGCCCGAGGGAATGAGCAGTTCTTC.

V is TRBV30 and J is TRBJ2-7, with D perhaps matching TRBD1 (6 bases). The CDR3 is made up of 13 amino acids. Deletions cut 1 base from V and 4 bases from J, with 11 bases between. Germline V lookup: CDR1 GTSNPN, CDR2 SVGIG (reference sequence). The CDR3, as DNA: TGTGCCTGGAGTGGGACAGTGCGTTACGAGCAGTACTTC. Translation gives CAWSGTVRYEQYF.